One and the same sample provided the 11 T cell receptor beta chains below, sequenced in a study of human T cells and chemical hapten exposure. Time point given: patch test 1, 2 weeks after DPC sensitization. Treatment given: therapeutic diphenylcyclopropenone sensitization with weekly scalp DPC. TCRdb fed the RACE reads into MiXCR, producing one record per CDR3 protein. The sample contains just over 80,000 distinct CDR3 sequences, around 11% of which appear only once. Here the sequenced sample was whole blood, taken in connection with sensitization to the hapten diphenylcyclopropenone (DPC). The receptors here all came from a woman aged 45-65 years with alopecia areata. Some clones in this sample may be carry-over from other donors' samples.

This rearrangement joins TRBV20-1 to TRBJ1-1; D gene unclear. Germline-derived CDR1 and CDR2 are DFQATT and SNEGSKA (reference sequence). This CDR3 comprises 11 residues. V was shortened by 2 bases and J by 4 bases, with 5 bases between the two germline ends. The CDR3 DNA is TGCAGTGCTAGAACACTCACTGAAGCTTTCTTT. Translation: CSARTLTEAFF.

Ten or more counts support this clonotype. The chain couples TRBV7-3 to TRBJ2-1, with TRBD1 matching 7 bases. The trim removed 3 bases at V and 7 bases at J, leaving 9 bases unmatched. The germline V gene encodes CDR1 SGHTA and CDR2 FQGTGA. The CDR3 runs 15 residues. CDR3 amino acids: CASSLGQGVQNEQFF. As DNA, the CDR3 is TGTGCCAGCAGCTTGGGCCAGGGGGTCCAGAATGAGCAGTTCTTC.

The gene calls are TRBV20-1 and TRBJ1-2; D call uncertain. The CDR3 consists of 11 residues. With 3 bases removed from V and 6 bases from J, the gap between germline ends came to 8 bases. Germline V gene data show CDR1 as DFQATT and CDR2 as SNEGSKA (reference sequence). CDR3 residues: CSASAGDGYTF. The CDR3, as DNA: TGCAGTGCTAGCGCTGGGGATGGCTACACCTTC.

CDR3 sequence reads: CATRGRTDTEAFF. The CDR3 bases are TGTGCCACCCGGGGGAGGACCGACACTGAAGCTTTCTTT. This chain connects TRBV10-3 to TRBJ1-1; D might be TRBD1 (5 bases). The CDR3 spans 13 residues. CDR1 ENHRY and CDR2 SYGVKD come from the germline V gene. Deletions cut 10 bases from V and 3 bases from J, with 15 bases between.

V is TRBV28 and J is TRBJ1-1, with a possible D match to TRBD1 (5 bases). Germline V gene lookup returns CDR1 MDHEN and CDR2 SYDVKM. V dropped 3 bases and J dropped 4 bases, with 9 bases sitting between them. The CDR3 spans 13 residues. The CDR3 DNA reads as TGTGCCAGCAGTTTTCGCGGGGCCACTGAAGCTTTCTTT. It encodes CASSFRGATEAFF.

The J gene is TRBJ2-5, the V gene TRBV20-1, with TRBD2 matching over 12 bases. The ends lost 5 bases at V and 2 bases at J; junction bases unmatched: 3. CDR1 and CDR2 (germline): DFQATT, SNEGSKA (reference sequence). The CDR3 contains 14 residues. The CDR3 region is CSAGGLAGQETQYF. Here the CDR3 DNA reads TGCAGTGCTGGAGGACTAGCGGGGCAAGAGACCCAGTACTTC.

This chain uses TRBV3-1 with TRBJ2-3, with a tentative D call TRBD1 (5 bases). V lost 4 bases to trimming and J lost 6 bases, with 17 bases between them. Germline assignment: CDR1 LGHDT and CDR2 YNNKEL (reference sequence). This CDR3 comprises 15 residues. Here the CDR3 reads CASSRTLSGVDTQYF. In DNA form, the CDR3 reads TGTGCCAGCAGCCGGACATTATCTGGTGTGGATACGCAGTATTTT.

This clonotype occurred many times. The chain links TRBV5-1 to TRBJ2-3; 7 nucleotides line up with TRBD1. With 6 bases clipped from V and 2 bases from J, the junction kept 12 bases outside the gene matches. This CDR3 contains 16 residues. Per germline, CDR1 SGHRS and CDR2 YFSETQ. The CDR3 nucleotides are TGCGCCAGCACCCCATCCCGGGACAGCCTCACAGATACGCAGTATTTT. Translated: CASTPSRDSLTDTQYF.

With respect to this clonotype: One end of the junction does not line up with germline, which may come from a read error. The chain carries TRBV20-1 and TRBJ2-7; 15 bases align to TRBD2. The CDR3 has 17 amino acids. Germline V gene sequence: CDR1 DFQATT, CDR2 SNEGSKA (reference sequence). CDR3 protein: CSARRTSGRGDPYEQYF. In nucleotides, the CDR3 is TGCAGCGCTAGAAGGACTAGCGGGAGGGGAGATCCCTACGAGCAGTACTTC.

The chain recombines TRBV19 with TRBJ2-1; 7 bases match TRBD2. CDR3 size: 15 residues. Germline V gene lookup returns CDR1 LNHDA and CDR2 SQIVND (reference sequence). V was clipped by 4 bases and J by 3 bases; unmatched bases: 6. CDR3 region: CASSTAGVLYNEQFF. The CDR3 DNA reads as TGTGCCAGTAGTACGGCGGGAGTGCTCTACAATGAGCAGTTCTTC.

This clonotype was counted at least ten times. The CDR3 loop reads CASSPGTADGYTF. As DNA, the CDR3 is TGTGCCAGCTCACCGGGGACAGCTGATGGCTACACCTTC. The chain joins TRBV18 to TRBJ1-2; 7 nucleotides match TRBD1. The ends lost 3 bases at V and 6 bases at J; junction bases unmatched: 4. The CDR3 length is 13 residues. The germline CDR1 and CDR2 sequences are KGHSH and LQKENI.